Listed below are T cell receptor beta chains from one sample, sequenced in a study of PD-1 blockade in classical Hodgkin lymphoma. Method: immunoSEQ multiplex PCR; TCRdb's copy keeps in-frame clones and lacks some. The profile shows more than 50,000 clones, 70% to 80% of them singletons. The specimen comprised peripheral blood mononuclear cells (PBMCs), sampled before the second cycle of nivolumab. These receptors were taken from a human donor with classical Hodgkin lymphoma. CDR3s include the opening cysteine and the closing phenylalanine or tryptophan. D genes are given only for firm matches. Clone size, where shown, is once, few, many, or a class for clones that have expanded.

V gene	clone size	D gene	J gene	CDR3 protein	CDR3 DNA
TRBV9	NA	TRBD1	TRBJ2-7	CASSVGQGNEQYF	TGTGCCAGCAGCGTGGGACAGGGTAACGAGCAGTACTTC
TRBV27	NA	NA	TRBJ2-5	CASARAQETQYF	TGTGCCAGCGCGAGGGCCCAAGAGACCCAGTACTTC
TRBV19	NA	NA	TRBJ1-1	CASSPPARTGGEAFF	TGTGCCAGTAGTCCCCCCGCGAGGACGGGGGGTGAAGCTTTCTTT
TRBV5-1	NA	NA	TRBJ1-1	CASSFESTLNTEAFF	TGCGCCAGCAGCTTCGAAAGTACACTGAACACTGAAGCTTTCTTT
TRBV2	NA	NA	TRBJ1-6	CASSEGRTLSPLHF	TGTGCCAGCAGTGAGGGACGAACCCTTTCACCCCTCCACTTT
TRBV10-3	NA	NA	TRBJ1-1	CAISESSGAEAFF	TGTGCCATCAGTGAGTCCTCAGGGGCTGAAGCTTTCTTT
TRBV5-1	few	TRBD1	TRBJ2-2	CASATGHTGELFF	TGCGCCAGCGCGACAGGGCACACCGGGGAGCTGTTTTTT
TRBV2	NA	TRBD1	TRBJ2-3	CASTWVRGRGDTQYF	TGTGCCAGCACCTGGGTCAGGGGGCGAGGGGATACGCAGTATTTT
TRBV30	NA	NA	TRBJ2-7	CAWSVGSGHYEQYF	TGTGCCTGGAGTGTCGGAAGCGGGCACTACGAGCAGTACTTC
TRBV5-4	NA	NA	TRBJ1-6	CASSTTLGGSYNSPLHF	TGTGCCAGCAGCACAACCCTCGGAGGATCCTATAATTCACCCCTCCACTTT
TRBV2	NA	NA	TRBJ1-4	CASSVLTGANEKLFF	TGTGCCAGCAGTGTGCTAACAGGAGCTAATGAAAAACTGTTTTTT
TRBV4-1	NA	NA	TRBJ1-4	CASSQDRSPGGKLFF	TGCGCCAGCAGCCAAGATAGGAGTCCCGGTGGAAAACTGTTTTTT
TRBV19	few	NA	TRBJ1-5	CASRRAQGGNQPQHF	TGTGCCAGTAGACGGGCACAGGGCGGCAATCAGCCCCAGCATTTT
TRBV4-1	NA	TRBD2	TRBJ2-3	CASSQEPVGGWDTQYF	TGCGCCAGCAGCCAAGAGCCGGTGGGGGGGTGGGATACGCAGTATTTT
TRBV5-8	NA	NA	TRBJ1-2	CASSFDFSLGVYGYTF	TGTGCCAGCAGCTTCGACTTCTCTCTGGGGGTCTATGGCTACACCTTC
TRBV2	NA	NA	TRBJ1-1	CASSNPDGTEAFF	TGTGCCAGCAGCAACCCGGACGGGACTGAAGCTTTCTTT
TRBV5-1	NA	NA	TRBJ1-1	CASSSRPERNTEAFF	TGCGCCAGCAGCTCGCGGCCGGAAAGGAACACTGAAGCTTTCTTT
TRBV11-1	NA	TRBD1	TRBJ2-7	CASSGTGINSYEQYF	TGTGCCAGCAGCGGGACAGGGATCAACTCCTACGAGCAGTACTTC
TRBV11-3	few	NA	TRBJ2-2	CASSLSNVGELFF	TGTGCCAGCAGCTTGTCTAATGTCGGGGAGCTGTTTTTT
TRBV4-1	NA	TRBD2	TRBJ2-1	CASSPYFSGGDLYEQFF	TGCGCCAGCAGCCCTTATTTTAGCGGGGGCGATCTCTATGAGCAGTTCTTC
TRBV6-6	NA	NA	TRBJ2-7	CASSYSYDRGSHEQYF	TGTGCCAGCAGTTACTCGTATGATAGGGGGAGCCACGAGCAGTACTTC
TRBV4-1	few	NA	TRBJ1-2	CASSQAVTGIYGYTF	TGCGCCAGCAGCCAGGCCGTGACAGGTATATATGGCTACACCTTC
TRBV28	NA	NA	TRBJ1-2	CASSRPANYGYTF	TGTGCCAGCAGTCGCCCAGCAAACTATGGCTACACCTTC
TRBV7-2	NA	TRBD2	TRBJ2-1	CASSETSGGEQFF	TGTGCCAGCAGCGAGACTAGCGGGGGTGAGCAGTTCTTC
TRBV2	NA	NA	TRBJ1-6	CASKRLVQENSPLHF	TGTGCCAGCAAGCGTCTGGTCCAAGAGAATTCACCCCTCCACTTT
TRBV10-3	NA	NA	TRBJ2-7	CATQRTAATYEQYF	TGTGCCACGCAAAGGACAGCGGCTACCTACGAGCAGTACTTC
TRBV28	NA	NA	TRBJ2-7	CASTVWGASYEQYF	TGTGCCAGCACCGTGTGGGGGGCCTCCTACGAGCAGTACTTC
TRBV19	NA	TRBD1	TRBJ2-2	CASTRTGSTGELFF	TGTGCCAGTACCCGGACAGGGAGTACCGGGGAGCTGTTTTTT
TRBV18	NA	NA	TRBJ2-7	CASSPSTAYEQYF	TGTGCCAGCTCACCCTCGACTGCCTACGAGCAGTACTTC
TRBV5-6	NA	NA	TRBJ2-7	CASSLSPYEQYF	TGTGCCAGCAGCCTAAGTCCCTACGAGCAGTACTTC
TRBV5-1	few	NA	TRBJ1-1	CASRQTVNTEAFF	TGCGCCAGCCGCCAGACAGTGAACACTGAAGCTTTCTTT
TRBV15	NA	NA	TRBJ2-4	CATSRDRDRNIQYF	TGTGCCACCAGCAGAGACCGGGACCGAAACATTCAGTACTTC
TRBV30	NA	NA	TRBJ1-1	CAWIQVRGTEAFF	TGTGCCTGGATACAGGTTCGAGGAACTGAAGCTTTCTTT
TRBV5-1	NA	NA	TRBJ1-1	CASSLATLNTEAFF	TGCGCCAGCAGCTTGGCCACCCTGAACACTGAAGCTTTCTTT
TRBV6-5	NA	NA	TRBJ1-1	CASSSNVGLMNTEAFF	TGTGCCAGCAGTTCAAACGTAGGATTGATGAACACTGAAGCTTTCTTT
TRBV28	NA	TRBD2	TRBJ2-5	CASTTGLAEETQYF	TGTGCCAGCACCACGGGACTAGCAGAAGAGACCCAGTACTTC
TRBV6-4	NA	NA	TRBJ2-6	CASSAAPMGTGANVLTF	TGTGCCAGCAGTGCCGCCCCAATGGGGACTGGGGCCAACGTCCTGACTTTC